This passage covers 24 T cell receptor beta chains from one sample sequenced in a study of Tregs in tolerant kidney transplant recipients. Repertoires were generated with immunoSEQ multiplex PCR, while TCRdb's copy carries only in-frame clones and drops some. The table lists tens of thousands of clones, approximately 89% of them singletons. Recipients received nonmyeloablative bone marrow transplants from related graft donors, with transient mixed chimerism. Here the sequenced sample was CD4+ T cells from blood (PBMCs), taken 6 months after the transplant. These TCRs come from a human patient who received a combined kidney and bone marrow transplant. The T cells may come from the graft donor.

The count of this clone is one. The CDR3 spells CASRNGLAGAETQYF. The DNA of the CDR3 is TGCGCCAGCAGAAACGGACTAGCGGGGGCCGAGACCCAGTACTTC. The chain links TRBV5-1 to TRBJ2-5; 13 nucleotides line up with TRBD2. Unmatched junction bases numbered 6, after V lost 5 bases and J lost 5 bases. CDR1 is SGHRS, CDR2 YFSETQ, per germline. The CDR3 extends over 15 amino acids.

This clone appeared once. The rearrangement uses TRBV11-3 and TRBJ1-2; 9 bases match TRBD1. Unmatched junction bases numbered 9, after V lost 5 bases and J lost 2 bases. Germline V gene sequence: CDR1 SGHNT, CDR2 YENEEA. CDR3 length: 16 amino acids. The CDR3 DNA reads as TGTGCCAGCAGCCCGGGACAGGGTAGGGCCAACTATGGCTACACCTTC. Its translation: CASSPGQGRANYGYTF.

The genes are TRBV4-1 and TRBJ2-1; TRBD2 matches 7 bases. Per germline, CDR1 MGHRA and CDR2 YSYEKL. With 0 bases clipped from V and 6 bases from J, the junction kept 14 bases outside the gene matches. The CDR3 sequence is 18 residues long. The CDR3 nucleotides are TGCGCCAGCAGCCAAGATCGGATAGGACTAGGCATAATCAATGAGCAGTTCTTC. As protein: CASSQDRIGLGIINEQFF.

The CDR3 here is CASSLDGASTDTQYF. CDR3 nucleotides: TGCGCCAGCAGCTTGGACGGTGCTAGCACAGATACGCAGTATTTT. The genes are TRBV5-1 and TRBJ2-3; the D is unclear. Germline CDR1 reads SGHRS; CDR2 reads YFSETQ. V lost 0 bases and J lost 0, with 8 bases in between. This CDR3 comprises 15 residues.

Details on this clone: The junction departs from the called germline gene at one end, perhaps through a read error. This chain joins TRBV19 and TRBJ1-6; D ambiguous. Germline CDR1 is LNHDA and CDR2 is SQIVND (reference sequence). This CDR3 spans 15 amino acids. The CDR3 bases are TGTGCCAGTACTCCCTCCTGGTCCTATAATTCCCCCCTCCACTTT. Encoded protein: CASTPSWSYNSPLHF.

V and J are TRBV5-4 and TRBJ2-5; D perhaps matches TRBD1 (6 bases). CDR1 is SGHNT and CDR2 is YYREEE in the germline V gene (reference sequence). CDR3 length: 13 residues. V was shortened by 2 bases and J by 2 bases, with 7 bases between the two germline ends. The DNA of the CDR3 is TGTGCCAGCAGCTTCGGACAGCAAGAGACCCAGTACTTC. Translated, it gives CASSFGQQETQYF.

This rearrangement joins TRBV7-9 to TRBJ1-2; 8 positions agree with TRBD1. The CDR3 spans 13 residues. After removal of 5 bases from V and 8 bases from J, the junction contained 7 bases not matched to a gene. Germline CDR1 and CDR2: SEHNR and FQNEAQ (reference sequence). CDR3 sequence (DNA): TGTGCCAGCAGCAAGGACAGGGTAACCGGCTACACCTTC. This codes for CASSKDRVTGYTF.

The J gene is TRBJ1-1, the V gene TRBV7-3, with D possibly TRBD1 on 6 matching bases. The V end was cut by 3 bases, the J end by 1 base, with 9 bases between. Germline-derived CDR1 and CDR2 are SGHTA and FQGTGA. CDR3 length equals 14 residues. CDR3 in DNA: TGTGCCAGCAGCTTGGACAGATGGAACACTGAAGCTTTCTTT. This gives the protein CASSLDRWNTEAFF.

J is TRBJ2-2 and V is TRBV5-4; D perhaps matches TRBD1 (5 bases). There are 15 residues in the CDR3. Germline values: CDR1 SGHNT, CDR2 YYREEE (reference sequence). Trimming pared 2 bases from V and 2 bases from J, leaving 10 bases between. CDR3 loop: CASSLGQSNTGELFF. The CDR3 coding sequence is TGTGCCAGCAGCTTAGGACAAAGTAACACCGGGGAGCTGTTTTTT.

J is TRBJ2-2 and V is TRBV30; the D gene is possibly TRBD1 (6 bases). Trimming took off 0 bases at V and 11 bases at J, with 13 bases between the two ends. CDR1 is GTSNPN, CDR2 SVGIG, per germline (reference sequence). CDR3 length equals 13 residues. The CDR3 region is CAWSVQGESELFF. In nucleotides, the CDR3 is TGTGCCTGGAGTGTACAGGGTGAGAGTGAGCTGTTTTTT.

In DNA form, the CDR3 reads TGTGCCAGCAGCCCACAGGGTACCACCGGGGAGCTGTTTTTT. Amino acid sequence: CASSPQGTTGELFF. The chain couples TRBV14 to TRBJ2-2; TRBD1 might be the D (6 bases). The CDR3 sequence is 14 residues long. Trimming stripped 4 bases from V and 4 bases from J, with 10 bases between. The V gene's germline CDR1 is SGHDN and CDR2 FVKESK. Looking up the rest from reference TRBV14 and TRBJ2-2 gives the full variable domain: EAGVTQFPSHSVIEKGQTVTLRCDPISGHDNLYWYRRVMGKEIKFLLHFVKESKQDESGMPNNRFLAERTGGTYSTLKVQPAELEDSGVYFCASSPQGTTGELFFGEGSRLTVL.

The V and J genes are TRBV5-1 and TRBJ2-1, with 16 bases matching TRBD2. V shed 3 bases, J shed 7 bases, and the junction held 4 bases outside the gene matches. This CDR3 has 16 residues. Germline CDR1 reads SGHRS; CDR2 reads YFSETQ. The CDR3 region is CASSWGLAGGRNEQFF. CDR3 sequence (DNA): TGCGCCAGCAGCTGGGGACTAGCGGGGGGGCGTAATGAGCAGTTCTTC.

The CDR3 protein is CASRPRTGEETQYF. In nucleotides, the CDR3 is TGTGCCAGCAGACCCCGGACAGGGGAAGAGACCCAGTACTTC. The V gene is TRBV5-4, the J gene TRBJ2-5; 9 bases are a match to TRBD1. The CDR3 spans 14 residues. The germline CDR1 and CDR2 sequences are SGHNT and YYREEE (reference sequence). V lost 5 bases and J lost 3; bases outside the gene matches: 5.

The V call is TRBV12-5, the J call TRBJ2-6; no clear D gene. Between the trimmed V and J ends, which lost 4 bases and 3 bases, there was a span of 10 bases. This CDR3 spans 15 amino acids. Germline V lookup: CDR1 LGHNT, CDR2 FRNRAP. For the CDR3, the DNA is TGTGCTAGTGGTTCTCCCCCCGTTGGGGCCAACGTCCTGACTTTC. Its translation: CASGSPPVGANVLTF.

This chain joins TRBV7-6 and TRBJ2-1; D remains unclear. Germline CDR1 and CDR2: SGHVS and FNYEAQ. V shed 1 base and J shed 2 bases, with 9 bases lying between them. The CDR3 runs to 15 residues. CDR3 region: CASSLGWAAYNEQFF. The CDR3 DNA reads as TGTGCCAGCAGCTTAGGGTGGGCCGCCTACAATGAGCAGTTCTTC.

The CDR3: CASSLVQNQYF. The CDR3 DNA sequence: TGTGCCAGCAGCTTAGTGCAGAACCAGTACTTC. The chain links TRBV7-2 to TRBJ2-5; D is uncertain. The CDR3 runs to 11 residues. Germline CDR1 SGHTA, CDR2 FQGNSA. With 1 base removed from V and 10 bases from J, the gap between germline ends came to 7 bases.

This clone has just one count. V and J are TRBV6-1 and TRBJ2-1; 13 nucleotides agree with TRBD2. In germline, CDR1 is MNHNS, CDR2 SASEGT. This CDR3 is 15 amino acids long. V dropped 7 bases and J dropped 7; count of bases not matched to a gene: 7. CDR3 amino acids: CASNLGLAGWNEQFF. The CDR3 DNA sequence: TGTGCCAGCAACCTGGGACTAGCGGGATGGAATGAGCAGTTCTTC.

In this sample, this clone turned up once. The gene calls are TRBV15 and TRBJ1-4; D uncertain. Germline values: CDR1 LNHNV, CDR2 YYDKDF (reference sequence). Trimming left V 5 bases short and J 0 bases short, with 7 bases between. The CDR3 is 14 residues long. CDR3 bases: TGTGCCACCAGCCCATTTGCAACTAATGAAAAACTGTTTTTT. Encoded protein: CATSPFATNEKLFF.

The V call is TRBV29-1, the J call TRBJ2-5, with a weak D call TRBD2 (5 bases). Germline CDR1 is SQVTM and CDR2 is ANQGSEA. Trimming pared 4 bases from V and 2 bases from J, leaving 14 bases between. The CDR3 is 14 amino acids. Here the CDR3 DNA reads TGCAGCGTTGCATTCATCGGAGGACAAGAGACCCAGTACTTC. It is translated as CSVAFIGGQETQYF.

J is TRBJ2-1 and V is TRBV10-3; 12 nucleotides line up with TRBD2. Germline lookup yields CDR1 ENHRY and CDR2 SYGVKD. The trim removed 0 bases at V and 4 bases at J, leaving 4 bases unmatched. The CDR3 is made up of 17 amino acids. This CDR3 is CAISESRTSGAYNEQFF. The CDR3 nucleotides read TGTGCCATCAGTGAGTCTAGGACTAGCGGGGCGTACAATGAGCAGTTCTTC.

This chain uses TRBV7-9 with TRBJ2-3; D is undetermined. Trimming pared 4 bases from V and 0 bases from J, leaving 17 bases between. This CDR3 contains 17 residues. Per the germline V gene, CDR1 is SEHNR and CDR2 is FQNEAQ (reference sequence). In nucleotides, the CDR3 is TGTGCCAGCAGCTCTCTGTACGGCTTGACTAGCACAGATACGCAGTATTTT. It yields the protein CASSSLYGLTSTDTQYF.

The chain recombines TRBV7-3 with TRBJ2-2, with 7 bases lining up with TRBD2. The germline V gene has CDR1 SGHTA and CDR2 FQGTGA. CDR3 size: 15 residues. J was trimmed by 0 bases and V by 2 bases; bases with no gene match: 0. The CDR3, as DNA: TGTGCCAGCAGCTTACTAGCGGCGAACACCGGGGAGCTGTTTTTT. Protein product: CASSLLAANTGELFF. Full variable domain (remainder filled in from reference TRBV7-3 and TRBJ2-2): GAGVSQTPSNKVTEKGKYVELRCDPISGHTALYWYRQSLGQGPEFLIYFQGTGAADDSGLPNDRFFAVRPEGSVSTLKIQRTERGDSAVYLCASSLLAANTGELFFGEGSRLTVL.

V usage is TRBV11-3 and J usage is TRBJ2-5; 7 bases align to TRBD1. V shed 3 bases and J 0 bases; nucleotides not matched to a gene: 4. The germline V gene encodes CDR1 SGHNT and CDR2 YENEEA. The CDR3 sequence is 15 residues long. The CDR3 reads CASSFGTAYQETQYF. The CDR3 nucleotides are TGTGCCAGCAGCTTCGGGACAGCGTACCAAGAGACCCAGTACTTC.

The chain couples TRBV6-5 to TRBJ2-1, with 7 nucleotides matching TRBD2. V dropped 8 bases and J dropped 0; count of bases not matched to a gene: 7. This CDR3 is 15 amino acids long. The germline CDR1 and CDR2 sequences are MNHEY and SVGAGI. This chain's CDR3 is CASRWRTSSYNEQFF. CDR3 coding DNA: TGTGCCAGCCGTTGGCGGACTAGCTCCTACAATGAGCAGTTCTTC.